A selection of T cell receptor beta chains follows, all from one sample in a study of T cells in Graves' hyperthyroidism and ophthalmopathy. TCRdb processed the multiplex PCR reads anew with MiXCR; each CDR3 protein has one entry. The table lists roughly 510,000 distinct CDR3 sequences, less than 25% of them singletons, with about a quarter in the top ten. Sample: blood. These receptors all stem from a man between 18 and 35 years old with Graves' hyperthyroidism. The CDR3 runs from the conserved cysteine through the conserved F or W. Fields, in order: J gene, D gene, CDR3 length, V gene, clone size, CDR3 DNA, CDR3 protein. D genes are given only for firm matches. Clone size is not always given. Where it is, it says once, few, many or a class for expanded clones.

TRBJ2-5,NA,15,TRBV28,NA,TGTGCCAGCAGTTTAAGGCTACCGGGTGTAGAGACCCAGTACTTC,CASSLRLPGVETQYF
TRBJ1-5,TRBD1,13,TRBV19,many,TGTGCCAGTGCCGGACAGGGGGGTCAGCCCCAGCATTTT,CASAGQGGQPQHF
TRBJ2-5,NA,11,TRBV30,NA,TGTGCCTGGAGTCAGGGAGAGACCCAGTACTTC,CAWSQGETQYF
TRBJ2-2,TRBD2,14,TRBV2,many,TGTGCCAGCAGTGACGTAGCGGGGTCCGGGGAGCTGTTTTTT,CASSDVAGSGELFF
TRBJ1-2,TRBD1,14,TRBV12-3/TRBV12-4,many,TGTGCCAGCAGCCAGACAGGGGGCACGGGACGCTACACCTTC,CASSQTGGTGRYTF
TRBJ1-2,NA,12,TRBV5-1,many,TGCGCCAGCGGTCCCGGAGGCTATGGCTACACCTTC,CASGPGGYGYTF
TRBJ2-7,TRBD2,16,TRBV3-1,NA,TGTGCCAGCAGCCAAGGGCTGCGGGGGAGCTCCTACGAGCAGTACTTC,CASSQGLRGSSYEQYF
TRBJ2-7,TRBD1,17,TRBV19,many,TGTGCCAGTAGTATGCTCCTGCCGGGACAGGGAAGTTGCGAGCAGTACTTC,CASSMLLPGQGSCEQYF
TRBJ2-2,NA,15,TRBV12-3/TRBV12-4,many,TGTGCCAGCAGTCCCGGGACTTCACCCACCGGGGAGCTGTTTTTT,CASSPGTSPTGELFF
TRBJ2-5,NA,13,TRBV6-2/TRBV6-3,many,TGTGCCAGCAGTCACAAGATAGTAGAGACCCAGTACTTC,CASSHKIVETQYF
TRBJ1-1,NA,13,TRBV6-5,many,TGTGCCAGCCTCAACCAGGGGCATGGTGAAGCTTTCTTT,CASLNQGHGEAFF
TRBJ2-5,NA,14,TRBV18,NA,TGTGCCAGCTCTCCGATACTGTACCAAGAGACCCAGTACTTC,CASSPILYQETQYF
TRBJ1-2,NA,15,TRBV12-3/TRBV12-4,NA,TGTGCCAGCAGCGGCGTATGGGGAGCTAACTATGGCTACACCTTC,CASSGVWGANYGYTF
TRBJ2-7,NA,14,TRBV5-1,many,TGCGCCAGCAGCTTGGCCAGAACAGCCTACGAGCAGTACTTC,CASSLARTAYEQYF
TRBJ2-7,NA,13,TRBV27,few,TGTGCCAGCAGTCCGGGGGGCGGTACCGAGCAGTACTTC,CASSPGGGTEQYF
TRBJ2-4,NA,12,TRBV20-1,many,TGCAGTGCTACCGAACGTGAGACAGTTCAGTACTTC,CSATERETVQYF
TRBJ2-7,NA,12,TRBV12-3/TRBV12-4,few,TGTGCCAGCTCTGGTGGGGGCCGCAAGCAGTACTTC,CASSGGGRKQYF